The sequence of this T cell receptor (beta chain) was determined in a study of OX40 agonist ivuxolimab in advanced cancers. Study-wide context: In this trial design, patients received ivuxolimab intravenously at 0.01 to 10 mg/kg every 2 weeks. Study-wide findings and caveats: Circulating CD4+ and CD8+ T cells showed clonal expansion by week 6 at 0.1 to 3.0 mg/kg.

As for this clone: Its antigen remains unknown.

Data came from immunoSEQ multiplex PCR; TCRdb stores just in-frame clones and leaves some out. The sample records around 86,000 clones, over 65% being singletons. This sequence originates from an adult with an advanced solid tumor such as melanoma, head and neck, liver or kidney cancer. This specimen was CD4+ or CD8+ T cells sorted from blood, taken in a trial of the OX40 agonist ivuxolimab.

DNA for the CDR3: TGTGCCAGCTTCGGGACTAGCGGGGGATTCCAAGAGACCCAGTACTTC. Its protein is CASFGTSGGFQETQYF. The chain links TRBV5-5 to TRBJ2-5; the match to TRBD2 covers 14 bases. CDR3 length equals 16 residues. V lost 7 bases and J lost 1; bases outside the gene matches: 6. Germline CDR1 reads SGHKS; CDR2 reads YYEKEE (reference sequence).